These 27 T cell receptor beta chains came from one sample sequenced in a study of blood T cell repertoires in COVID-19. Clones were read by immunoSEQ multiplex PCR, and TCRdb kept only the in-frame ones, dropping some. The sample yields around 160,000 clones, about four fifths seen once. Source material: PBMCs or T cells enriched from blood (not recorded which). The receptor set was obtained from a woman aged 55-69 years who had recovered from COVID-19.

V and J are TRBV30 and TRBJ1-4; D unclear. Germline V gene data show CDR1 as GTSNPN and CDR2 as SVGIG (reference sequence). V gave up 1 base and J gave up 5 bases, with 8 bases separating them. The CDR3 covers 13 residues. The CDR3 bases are TGTGCCTGGAGTGACCCGGGGAATGAAAAACTGTTTTTT. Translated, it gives CAWSDPGNEKLFF.

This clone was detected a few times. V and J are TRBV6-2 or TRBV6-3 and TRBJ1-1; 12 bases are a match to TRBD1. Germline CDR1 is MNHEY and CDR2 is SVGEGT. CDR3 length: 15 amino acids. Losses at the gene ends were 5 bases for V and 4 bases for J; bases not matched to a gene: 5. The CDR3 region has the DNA TGTGCCAGCAGTCCCGGGACAGGGGGCGGCACTGAAGCTTTCTTT. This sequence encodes CASSPGTGGGTEAFF.

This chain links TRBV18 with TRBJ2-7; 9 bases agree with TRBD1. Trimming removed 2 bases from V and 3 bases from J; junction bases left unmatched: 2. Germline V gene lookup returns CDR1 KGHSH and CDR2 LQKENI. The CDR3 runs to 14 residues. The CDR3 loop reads CASSPGTGNYEQYF. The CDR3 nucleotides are TGTGCCAGCTCACCAGGGACAGGGAACTACGAGCAGTACTTC. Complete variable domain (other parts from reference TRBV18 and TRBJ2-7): NAGVMQNPRHLVRRRGQEARLRCSPMKGHSHVYWYRQLPEEGLKFMVYLQKENIIDESGMPKERFSAEFPKEGPSILRIQQVVRGDSAAYFCASSPGTGNYEQYFGPGTRLTVT.

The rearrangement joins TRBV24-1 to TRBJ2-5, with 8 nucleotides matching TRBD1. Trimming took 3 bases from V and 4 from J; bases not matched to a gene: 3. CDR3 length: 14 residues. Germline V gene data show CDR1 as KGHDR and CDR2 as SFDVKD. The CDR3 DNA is TGTGCCACCAGTGATGCCAGGGGGCCAGAGACCCAGTACTTC. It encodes CATSDARGPETQYF.

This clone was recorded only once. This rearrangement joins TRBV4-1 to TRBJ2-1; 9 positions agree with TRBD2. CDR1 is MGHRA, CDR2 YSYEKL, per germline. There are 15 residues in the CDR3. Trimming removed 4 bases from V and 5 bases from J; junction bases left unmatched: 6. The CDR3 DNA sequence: TGCGCCAGCAGCCGCGGGGGGGCCGGGGACAATGAGCAGTTCTTC. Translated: CASSRGGAGDNEQFF.

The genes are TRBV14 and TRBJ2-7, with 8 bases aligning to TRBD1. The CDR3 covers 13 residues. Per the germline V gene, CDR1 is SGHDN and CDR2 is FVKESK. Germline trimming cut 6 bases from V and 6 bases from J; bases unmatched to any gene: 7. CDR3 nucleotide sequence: TGTGCCAGCAGTTCTGGACAGGGATCCGAGCAGTACTTC. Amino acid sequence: CASSSGQGSEQYF.

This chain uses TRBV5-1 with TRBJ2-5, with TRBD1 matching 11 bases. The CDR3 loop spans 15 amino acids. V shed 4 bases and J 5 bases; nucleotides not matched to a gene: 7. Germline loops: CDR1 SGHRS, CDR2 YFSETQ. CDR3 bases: TGCGCCAGCAGCGAGGACAGGGGGCAAGGGGAGACCCAGTACTTC. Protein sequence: CASSEDRGQGETQYF.

CDR3 region: CAIGQGIADTQYF. DNA for the CDR3: TGTGCCATAGGACAGGGTATTGCAGATACGCAGTATTTT. The J gene is TRBJ2-3, the V gene TRBV10-3; 8 positions match TRBD1. Per the germline V gene, CDR1 is ENHRY and CDR2 is SYGVKD. The CDR3 totals 13 residues. V lost 9 bases to trimming and J lost 4 bases; unmatched junction nucleotides: 6.

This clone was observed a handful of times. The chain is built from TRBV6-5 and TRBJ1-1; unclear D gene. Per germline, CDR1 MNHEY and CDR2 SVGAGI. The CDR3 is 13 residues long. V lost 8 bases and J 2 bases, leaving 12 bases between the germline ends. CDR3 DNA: TGTGCCAGCCTTGTACAGCCTAACACTGAAGCTTTCTTT. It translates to CASLVQPNTEAFF.

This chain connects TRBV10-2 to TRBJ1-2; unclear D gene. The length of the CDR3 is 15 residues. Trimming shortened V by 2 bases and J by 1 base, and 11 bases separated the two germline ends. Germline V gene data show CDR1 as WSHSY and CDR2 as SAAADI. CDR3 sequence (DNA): TGCGCCAGCAGTGAGGGTGGGCCAGTTAACTATGGCTACACCTTC. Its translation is CASSEGGPVNYGYTF.

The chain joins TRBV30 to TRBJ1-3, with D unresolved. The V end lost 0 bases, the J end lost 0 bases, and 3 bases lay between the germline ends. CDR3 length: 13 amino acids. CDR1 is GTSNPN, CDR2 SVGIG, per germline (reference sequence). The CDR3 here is CAWSVGSGNTIYF. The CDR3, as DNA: TGTGCCTGGAGTGTCGGCTCTGGAAACACCATATATTTT. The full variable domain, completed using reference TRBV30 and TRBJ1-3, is SQTIHQWPATLVQPVGSPLSLECTVEGTSNPNLYWYRQAAGRGLQLLFYSVGIGQISSEVPQNLSASRPQDRQFILSSKKLLLSDSGFYLCAWSVGSGNTIYFGEGSWLTVV.

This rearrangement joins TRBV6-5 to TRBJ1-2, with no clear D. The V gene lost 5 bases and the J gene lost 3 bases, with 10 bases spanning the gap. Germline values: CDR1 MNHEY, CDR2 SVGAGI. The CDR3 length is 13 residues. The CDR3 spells CASSQIRDYGYTF. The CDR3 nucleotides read TGTGCCAGCAGTCAAATCCGGGACTATGGCTACACCTTC.

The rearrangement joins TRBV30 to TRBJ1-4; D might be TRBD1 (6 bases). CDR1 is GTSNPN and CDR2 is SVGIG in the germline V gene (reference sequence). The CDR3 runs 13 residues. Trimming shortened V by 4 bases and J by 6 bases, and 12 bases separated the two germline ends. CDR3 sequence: CAWTQGNDEKLFF. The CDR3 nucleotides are TGTGCCTGGACCCAGGGGAATGATGAAAAACTGTTTTTT.

In nucleotides, the CDR3 is TGTGCCAGCAGCGTAGTCACAGGGAGAGAAGAGACCCAGTACTTC. Amino acids: CASSVVTGREETQYF. This chain links TRBV9 with TRBJ2-5; D perhaps matches TRBD1 (6 bases). The CDR3 totals 15 residues. V gave up 0 bases and J gave up 3 bases, with 12 bases separating them. CDR1 is SGDLS, CDR2 YYNGEE, per germline.

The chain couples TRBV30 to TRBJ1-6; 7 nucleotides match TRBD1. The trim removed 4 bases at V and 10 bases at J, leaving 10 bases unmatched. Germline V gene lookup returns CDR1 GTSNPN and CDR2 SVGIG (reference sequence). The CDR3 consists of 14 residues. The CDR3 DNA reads TGTGCCTGGAAGGGGTCCCAGGGGGAATCACCCCTCCACTTT. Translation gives CAWKGSQGESPLHF.

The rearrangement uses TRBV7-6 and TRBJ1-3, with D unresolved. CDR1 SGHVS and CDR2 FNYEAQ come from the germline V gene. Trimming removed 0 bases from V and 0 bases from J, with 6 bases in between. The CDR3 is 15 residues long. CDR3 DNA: TGTGCCAGCAGCTTAGCGGGGAGCTCTGGAAACACCATATATTTT. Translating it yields CASSLAGSSGNTIYF. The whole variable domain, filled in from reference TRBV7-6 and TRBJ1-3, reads GAGVSQSPRYKVTKRGQDVALRCDPISGHVSLYWYRQALGQGPEFLTYFNYEAQQDKSGLPNDRFSAERPEGSISTLTIQRTEQRDSAMYRCASSLAGSSGNTIYFGEGSWLTVV.

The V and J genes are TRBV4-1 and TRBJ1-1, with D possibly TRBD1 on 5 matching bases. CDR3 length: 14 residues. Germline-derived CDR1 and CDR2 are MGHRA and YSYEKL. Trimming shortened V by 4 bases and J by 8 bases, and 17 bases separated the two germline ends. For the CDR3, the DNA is TGCGCCAGCAGCCGAGAATCCACAGGAGGGGAAGCTTTCTTT. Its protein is CASSRESTGGEAFF.

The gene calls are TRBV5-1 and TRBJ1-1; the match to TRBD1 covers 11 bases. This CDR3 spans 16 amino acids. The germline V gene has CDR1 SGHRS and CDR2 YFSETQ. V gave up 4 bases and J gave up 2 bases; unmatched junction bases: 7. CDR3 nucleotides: TGCGCCAGCAGCAAGGGCGGGACAGGGGGAAACACTGAAGCTTTCTTT. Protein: CASSKGGTGGNTEAFF.

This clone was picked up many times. The DNA for the CDR3 is TGTGCCAGTAGCATCACCACAGGTGGGACCCAGTACTTC. Its translation is CASSITTGGTQYF. The chain couples TRBV19 to TRBJ2-5; a weak D match, TRBD1 (5 bases). Trimming took off 6 bases at V and 7 bases at J, with 15 bases between the two ends. The CDR3 has 13 residues. Germline values: CDR1 LNHDA, CDR2 SQIVND (reference sequence). Supplemented by reference TRBV19 and TRBJ2-5, the full variable domain reads DGGITQSPKYLFRKEGQNVTLSCEQNLNHDAMYWYRQDPGQGLRLIYYSQIVNDFQKGDIAEGYSVSREKKESFPLTVTSAQKNPTAFYLCASSITTGGTQYFGPGTRLLVL.

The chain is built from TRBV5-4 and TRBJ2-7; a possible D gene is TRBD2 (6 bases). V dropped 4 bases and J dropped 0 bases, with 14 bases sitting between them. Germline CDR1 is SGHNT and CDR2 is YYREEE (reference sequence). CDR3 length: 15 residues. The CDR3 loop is CASSPPDGSSYEQYF. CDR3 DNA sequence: TGTGCCAGCAGCCCGCCGGACGGGAGCTCCTACGAGCAGTACTTC.

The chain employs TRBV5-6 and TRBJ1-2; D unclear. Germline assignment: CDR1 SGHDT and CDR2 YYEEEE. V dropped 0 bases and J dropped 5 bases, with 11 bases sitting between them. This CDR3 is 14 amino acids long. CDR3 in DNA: TGTGCCAGCAGCTTGGGTTTGGCCGTTTATGGCTACACCTTC. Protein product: CASSLGLAVYGYTF.

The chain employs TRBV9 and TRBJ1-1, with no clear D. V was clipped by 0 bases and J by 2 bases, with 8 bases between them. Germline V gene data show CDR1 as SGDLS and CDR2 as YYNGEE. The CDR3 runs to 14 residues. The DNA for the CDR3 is TGTGCCAGCAGCGTAGTTGGCACCAACACTGAAGCTTTCTTT. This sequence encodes CASSVVGTNTEAFF.

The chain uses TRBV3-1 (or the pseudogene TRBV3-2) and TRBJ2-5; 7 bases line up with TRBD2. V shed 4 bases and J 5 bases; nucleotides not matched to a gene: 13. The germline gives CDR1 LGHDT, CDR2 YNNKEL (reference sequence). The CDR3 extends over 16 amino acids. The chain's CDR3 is CASSLLAGTPRETQYF. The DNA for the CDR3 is TGTGCCAGCAGCCTATTAGCGGGCACGCCGCGTGAGACCCAGTACTTC.

The CDR3 is CSASQPGVGYTF. CDR3 nucleotide sequence: TGCAGTGCTAGTCAGCCAGGGGTCGGCTACACCTTC. This chain links TRBV20-1 with TRBJ1-2; weak D call: TRBD1 (6 bases). V shed 3 bases and J shed 8 bases, with 13 bases lying between them. CDR1 and CDR2 from the germline V gene are DFQATT and SNEGSKA (reference sequence). This CDR3 region has 12 residues.

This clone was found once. CDR3 sequence: CASSHRTGGSYEQYF. CDR3 DNA: TGTGCCAGCTCACATCGGACAGGGGGCTCCTACGAGCAGTACTTC. The chain has TRBV18 and TRBJ2-7; 10 bases agree with TRBD1. Looked up from germline, CDR1 is KGHSH and CDR2 is LQKENI. V lost 4 bases, J lost 0 bases, and 3 bases stayed unmatched. The CDR3 is made up of 15 amino acids.

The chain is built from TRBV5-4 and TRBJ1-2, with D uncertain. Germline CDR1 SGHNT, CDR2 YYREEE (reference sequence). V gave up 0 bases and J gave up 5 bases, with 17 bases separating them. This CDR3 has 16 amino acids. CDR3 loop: CASSLAGVRNNYGYTF. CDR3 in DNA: TGTGCCAGCAGCTTGGCGGGTGTAAGGAATAATTATGGCTACACCTTC. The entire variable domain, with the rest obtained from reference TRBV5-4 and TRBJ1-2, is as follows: ETGVTQSPTHLIKTRGQQVTLRCSSQSGHNTVSWYQQALGQGPQFIFQYYREEENGRGNFPPRFSGLQFPNYSSELNVNALELDDSALYLCASSLAGVRNNYGYTFGSGTRLTVV.

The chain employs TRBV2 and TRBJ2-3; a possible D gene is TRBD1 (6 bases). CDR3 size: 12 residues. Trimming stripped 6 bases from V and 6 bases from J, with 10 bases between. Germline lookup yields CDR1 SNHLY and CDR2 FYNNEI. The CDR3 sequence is CASSYRVDTQYF. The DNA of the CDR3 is TGTGCCAGCAGCTACAGGGTGGATACGCAGTATTTT.